The present T cell receptor (beta chain) was sequenced within a study of blood T cell repertoires in COVID-19. For the study at large: Samples of COVID-19 (acute and convalescent) were obtained from the United States, Italy and Spain.

Assignments of participants to cohorts depended upon their own reported clinical history. Germline CDR1 MNHEY, CDR2 SVGAGI. The CDR3 spans 14 residues. Losses at the gene ends were 6 bases for V and 2 bases for J; bases not matched to a gene: 7. Generated by immunoSEQ multiplex PCR, the TCRdb table keeps only in-frame clones and is missing some. The sample carries some 370,000 clones, 80% to 85% recorded once. This chain links TRBV6-5 with TRBJ2-7; 7 nucleotides align to TRBD1. Sequenced: PBMCs or T cells enriched from blood (not recorded which). The source is a woman aged 45 to 65 who had recovered from COVID-19. In DNA form, the CDR3 reads TGTGCCAGCAGGCCGGACAGGCCGACCTACGAGCAGTACTTC. Protein: CASRPDRPTYEQYF.